This TCR beta chain was identified during a study of cytomegalovirus exposure and HLA in healthy donors. Study-level findings and limits: Per published accounts, TCR beta sequences correctly predicted the HLA-A and HLA-B alleles of most subjects.

J gave up 3 bases and V 4 bases, and 4 bases lay outside the gene matches. The CDR3 has 15 residues. Germline lookup yields CDR1 SGHRS and CDR2 YFSETQ. While unrecorded immune exposures were likely, the donors were nominally healthy when sampled. Concerning this clone: Its antigen remains unknown.

PCR employed 60 Vbeta and 13 Jbeta primers. Method: immunoSEQ multiplex PCR; TCRdb's copy keeps in-frame clones and lacks some. The table records about 160,000 clones, roughly 73% of them present only once. The sample consisted of PBMCs. The chain employs TRBV5-1 and TRBJ2-2; 9 positions agree with TRBD2. This sequence originates from a male donor in good health and CMV-seronegative. CDR3 sequence: CASSAGGYDTGELFF. The CDR3 coding sequence is TGCGCCAGCAGCGCGGGGGGGTACGACACCGGGGAGCTGTTTTTT. The variable domain in full, completed from reference TRBV5-1 and TRBJ2-2, reads KAGVTQTPRYLIKTRGQQVTLSCSPISGHRSVSWYQQTPGQGLQFLFEYFSETQRNKGNFPGRFSGRQFSNSRSEMNVSTLELGDSALYLCASSAGGYDTGELFFGEGSRLTVL.